This T cell receptor beta chain emerged from a study of cytotoxic CD8 clonotypes in ibrutinib-treated CLL. Study observations and caveats: Increased clonality at ibrutinib response gave way to a return toward baseline at progression.

The J segment lost 2 bases and the V segment lost 4 bases, leaving 7 bases of the junction unmatched. CDR1 is MNHNS, CDR2 SASEGT, per germline. This CDR3 is 16 amino acids long. Only one count was recorded for this clone. The antigen is undetermined. Produced via immunoSEQ multiplex PCR; TCRdb's table is partial and in-frame only. The sample lists some 46,000 clones; over 60% were seen once. The sequenced sample was PBMCs, obtained after 12 months of ibrutinib treatment. This sequence originates from a human donor with chronic lymphocytic leukemia. The V and J genes are TRBV6-1 and TRBJ1-5, with 8 nucleotides matching TRBD1. The CDR3 here is CASSAATGEGNQPQHF. The CDR3 bases are TGTGCCAGCAGTGCTGCGACAGGGGAGGGCAATCAGCCCCAGCATTTT.